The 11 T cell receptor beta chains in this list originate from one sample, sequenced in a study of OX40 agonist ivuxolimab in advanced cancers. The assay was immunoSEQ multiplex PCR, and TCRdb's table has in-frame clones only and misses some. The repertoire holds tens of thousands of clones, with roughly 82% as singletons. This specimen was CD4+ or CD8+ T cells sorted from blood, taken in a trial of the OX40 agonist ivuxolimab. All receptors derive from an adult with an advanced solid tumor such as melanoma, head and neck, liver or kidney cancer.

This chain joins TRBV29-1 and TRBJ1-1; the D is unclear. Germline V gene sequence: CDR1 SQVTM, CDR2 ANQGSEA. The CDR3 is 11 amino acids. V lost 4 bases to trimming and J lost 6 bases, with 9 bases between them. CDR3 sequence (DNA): TGCAGCGTTGCAATTCAGCCTGAAGCTTTCTTT. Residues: CSVAIQPEAFF.

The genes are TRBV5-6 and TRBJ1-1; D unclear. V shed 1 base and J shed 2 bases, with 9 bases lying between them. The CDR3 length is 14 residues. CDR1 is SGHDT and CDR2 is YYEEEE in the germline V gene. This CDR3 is CASSLTAVNTEAFF. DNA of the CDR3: TGTGCCAGCAGCTTGACAGCGGTAAACACTGAAGCTTTCTTT.

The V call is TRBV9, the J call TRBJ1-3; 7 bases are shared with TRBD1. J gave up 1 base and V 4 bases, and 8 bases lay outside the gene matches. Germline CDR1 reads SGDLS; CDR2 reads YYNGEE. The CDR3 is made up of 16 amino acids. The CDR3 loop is CASSPQRGPSGNTIYF. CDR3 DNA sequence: TGTGCCAGCAGCCCGCAGAGGGGGCCTTCTGGAAACACCATATATTTT.

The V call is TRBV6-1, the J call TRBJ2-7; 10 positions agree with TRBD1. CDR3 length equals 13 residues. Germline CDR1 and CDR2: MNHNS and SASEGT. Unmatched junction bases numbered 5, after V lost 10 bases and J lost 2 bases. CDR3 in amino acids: CATRDRGTYEQYF. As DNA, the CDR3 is TGTGCCACCCGGGACAGGGGAACCTACGAGCAGTACTTC.

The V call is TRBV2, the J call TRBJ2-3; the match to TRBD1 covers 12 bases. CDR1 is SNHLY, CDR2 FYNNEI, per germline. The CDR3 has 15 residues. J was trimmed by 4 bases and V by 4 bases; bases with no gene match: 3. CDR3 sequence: CASSAGTGGADTQYF. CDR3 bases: TGTGCCAGCAGTGCCGGGACAGGGGGCGCAGATACGCAGTATTTT. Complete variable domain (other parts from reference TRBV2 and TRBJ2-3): EPEVTQTPSHQVTQMGQEVILRCVPISNHLYFYWYRQILGQKVEFLVSFYNNEISEKSEIFDDQFSVERPDGSNFTLKIRSTKLEDSAMYFCASSAGTGGADTQYFGPGTRLTVL.

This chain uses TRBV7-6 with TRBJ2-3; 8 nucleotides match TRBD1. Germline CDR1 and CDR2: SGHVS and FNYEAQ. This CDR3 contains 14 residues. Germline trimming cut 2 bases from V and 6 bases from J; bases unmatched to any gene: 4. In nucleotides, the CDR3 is TGTGCCAGCAGCTTAACGGACAGGGAGGATACGCAGTATTTT. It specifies CASSLTDREDTQYF.

CDR3 DNA: TGTGCCAGCACATCGCGGGCTGCCTATGGCTACACCTTC. Translated, it gives CASTSRAAYGYTF. The V call is TRBV27, the J call TRBJ1-2; D remains unclear. Germline loops: CDR1 MNHEY, CDR2 SMNVEV (reference sequence). This CDR3 contains 13 residues. V lost 7 bases to trimming and J lost 4 bases, with 13 bases between them.

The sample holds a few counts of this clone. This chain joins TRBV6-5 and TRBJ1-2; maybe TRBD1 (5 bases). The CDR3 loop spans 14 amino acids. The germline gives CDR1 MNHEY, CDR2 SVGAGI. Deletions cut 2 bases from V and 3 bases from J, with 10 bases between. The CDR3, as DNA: TGTGCCAGCAGTTACCAGGGAGGTGACTATGGCTACACCTTC. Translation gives CASSYQGGDYGYTF.

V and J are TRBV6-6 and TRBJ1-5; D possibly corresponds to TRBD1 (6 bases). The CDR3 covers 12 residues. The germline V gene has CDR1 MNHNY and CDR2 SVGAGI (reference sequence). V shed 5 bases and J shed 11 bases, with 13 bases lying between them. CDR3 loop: CASSRLGGTQHF. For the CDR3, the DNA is TGTGCCAGCAGTCGCCTAGGGGGGACCCAGCATTTT.

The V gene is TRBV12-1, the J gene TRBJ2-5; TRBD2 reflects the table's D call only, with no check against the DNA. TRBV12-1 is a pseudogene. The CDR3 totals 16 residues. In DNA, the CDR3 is TGTGCCAGCAGCTCCCAGCGGAGCCCAACACAAGAGACCCAGTACTTC. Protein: CASSSQRSPTQETQYF.

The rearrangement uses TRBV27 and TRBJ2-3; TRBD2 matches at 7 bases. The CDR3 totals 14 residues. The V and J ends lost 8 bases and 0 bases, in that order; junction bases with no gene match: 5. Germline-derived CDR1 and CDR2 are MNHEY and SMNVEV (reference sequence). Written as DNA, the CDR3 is TGTGCCAGCGGGGCTAGCGGAAGCACAGATACGCAGTATTTT. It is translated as CASGASGSTDTQYF.